The 13 T cell receptor beta chains given below trace back to one sample, sequenced in a study of blood T cell repertoires in COVID-19. The assay was immunoSEQ multiplex PCR, and TCRdb's table has in-frame clones only and misses some. In the table there are some 300,000 clones, over 85% of which are singletons. Sequencing was carried out using PBMCs or T cells enriched from blood (not recorded which). These receptors were taken from a woman between 45 and 65 years old who had been exposed to COVID-19.

The chain joins TRBV21-1 to TRBJ2-1; TRBD2 is the table's D call and was not checked against the DNA. TRBV21-1 is designated a pseudogene. This CDR3 is 12 amino acids long. The DNA for the CDR3 is TGTGCCAGCAGCACCCGTCTGAATGAGCAGTTCTTC. Its translation is CASSTRLNEQFF.

The chain employs TRBV3-1 (or the pseudogene TRBV3-2) and TRBJ2-1, with TRBD2 as a possible D gene (6 bases). V lost 1 base to trimming and J lost 1 base, with 14 bases between them. Germline CDR1 and CDR2: LGHDT and YNNKEL (reference sequence). The CDR3 totals 17 residues. CDR3 DNA sequence: TGTGCCAGCAGCCAAGGGTTTTCTCGGGGGTCCTACAATGAGCAGTTCTTC. Translation gives CASSQGFSRGSYNEQFF.

This clone has only a few counts. This chain connects TRBV5-5 to TRBJ1-3; D not resolved. The CDR3 extends over 15 amino acids. Germline CDR1 and CDR2: SGHKS and YYEKEE (reference sequence). V was trimmed by 0 bases and J by 0 bases, leaving 7 bases between them. The CDR3, as DNA: TGTGCCAGCAGCTTGGTGAGCTTCTCTGGAAACACCATATATTTT. It is translated as CASSLVSFSGNTIYF.

V usage is TRBV10-3 and J usage is TRBJ1-2, with a weak D call TRBD1 (5 bases). Germline lookup yields CDR1 ENHRY and CDR2 SYGVKD. V was pared by 0 bases and J by 6 bases, with 14 bases between. This CDR3 is built from 15 residues. The CDR3 DNA reads TGTGCCATCAGTGAGTCGAGAGACAGCTTAAATGGCTACACCTTC. Protein: CAISESRDSLNGYTF.

V gene TRBV6-1 combines with J gene TRBJ1-5; 7 bases are shared with TRBD1. CDR1 is MNHNS, CDR2 SASEGT, per germline. J lost 4 bases, V lost 4 bases, and 10 bases had no gene match. The CDR3 consists of 16 residues. The CDR3 nucleotides read TGTGCCAGCAGTGGCCGACAGGGCAATTTGAATCAGCCCCAGCATTTT. Its protein is CASSGRQGNLNQPQHF.

This chain links TRBV18 with TRBJ2-2; D is possibly TRBD1 (6 bases). Trimming left V 6 bases short and J 7 bases short, with 21 bases between. Looked up from germline, CDR1 is KGHSH and CDR2 is LQKENI. CDR3 length equals 16 residues. DNA of the CDR3: TGTGCCAGCTCCCCGAGTGGACAGAATTTTATCGGGGAGCTGTTTTTT. Its translation: CASSPSGQNFIGELFF.

This clone was recorded only once. The chain links TRBV14 to TRBJ1-5; TRBD1 might be the D (5 bases). V was cut by 4 bases and J by 9 bases, with 13 bases left in between. The germline V gene has CDR1 SGHDN and CDR2 FVKESK. The CDR3 has 13 amino acids. CDR3 sequence: CASSPFGGGPQHF. In DNA form, the CDR3 reads TGTGCCAGCAGCCCTTTCGGGGGGGGGCCCCAGCATTTT.

This chain joins TRBV19 and TRBJ2-2; TRBD1 aligns across 7 bases. In germline, CDR1 is LNHDA, CDR2 SQIVND (reference sequence). V shed 5 bases, J shed 1 base, and the junction held 7 bases outside the gene matches. This CDR3 spans 16 amino acids. This chain's CDR3 is CASSPRTGLNTGELFF. CDR3 bases: TGTGCCAGTAGTCCCAGGACAGGACTGAACACCGGGGAGCTGTTTTTT.

This clone has just a few counts. V gene TRBV3-1 (or the pseudogene TRBV3-2) combines with J gene TRBJ2-2; no reliable D call. This CDR3 has 13 amino acids. V lost 3 bases and J 6 bases, leaving 8 bases between the germline ends. Germline CDR1 and CDR2: LGHDT and YNNKEL (reference sequence). This chain's CDR3 is CASSQTRSGELFF. CDR3 nucleotides: TGTGCCAGCAGCCAGACGAGGTCCGGGGAGCTGTTTTTT.

This chain uses TRBV7-2 with TRBJ2-7; D may be TRBD2 (6 bases). V dropped 1 base and J dropped 9 bases, with 10 bases sitting between them. This CDR3 comprises 12 residues. Germline loops: CDR1 SGHTA, CDR2 FQGNSA. The CDR3 nucleotides read TGTGCCAGCAGCTTAGAACTGGGAGGGCAGTACTTC. It translates to CASSLELGGQYF. Looking up the rest from reference TRBV7-2 and TRBJ2-7 gives the full variable domain: GAGVSQSPSNKVTEKGKDVELRCDPISGHTALYWYRQSLGQGLEFLIYFQGNSAPDKSGLPSDRFSAERTGGSVSTLTIQRTQQEDSAVYLCASSLELGGQYFGPGTRLTVT.

The chain uses TRBV4-1 and TRBJ1-6, with 7 bases fitting TRBD1. V shed 2 bases and J 13 bases; nucleotides not matched to a gene: 14. The CDR3 is 16 amino acids. Germline CDR1 and CDR2: MGHRA and YSYEKL. DNA for the CDR3: TGCGCCAGCAGCCAATCCACCAGGGGGGTTTCGGGTCCCCTCCACTTT. Protein: CASSQSTRGVSGPLHF.

This chain uses TRBV19 with TRBJ2-1, with no clear D. This CDR3 spans 15 amino acids. Germline CDR1 LNHDA, CDR2 SQIVND (reference sequence). Trimming took 2 bases from V and 1 from J, leaving 9 bases between them. CDR3 nucleotide sequence: TGTGCCAGTAGTATACAGGATCTATCCTACAATGAGCAGTTCTTC. This sequence encodes CASSIQDLSYNEQFF.

The chain carries TRBV28 and TRBJ1-5, with D possibly matching TRBD1 (6 bases). The germline gives CDR1 MDHEN, CDR2 SYDVKM. V lost 6 bases and J 2 bases, leaving 8 bases between the germline ends. The CDR3 is 13 residues long. The CDR3, as DNA: TGTGCCAGCAGGCAGGGGCGCAATCAGCCCCAGCATTTT. Protein product: CASRQGRNQPQHF.